This TCR beta chain emerged from a study of beta chain features in type 1 diabetes. As for this clone: Its antigen is still unknown. A read error may account for a junction end that differs from germline.

All of the sorted populations showed purity greater than 98%. Study findings and constraints: Sequencing the cDNA could make cells with high TCR expression show up more than they should.

Germline CDR1 and CDR2: SGHTA and FQGNSA. CDR3 length equals 12 residues. Expressed TCRB transcripts got sequenced, as all isolated RNA was reverse transcribed. Here immunoSEQ multiplex PCR was the method, and the copy in TCRdb shows in-frame clones only, minus some. The sample has a few hundred thousand clones, 27% seen once. Input material: central memory CD4+ T cells from blood. The rearrangement uses TRBV7-2 and TRBJ2-7; a possible D gene is TRBD2 (5 bases). This receptor was identified in a man aged 30 to 45 in good health. The CDR3 protein is CASSSKLAPKDF. In DNA, the CDR3 is TGTGCCAGCAGCTCCAAGCTAGCTCCTAAGGACTTC.